The clone carrying this T cell receptor (beta chain) came up many times. What it binds is not known. Germline-derived CDR1 and CDR2 are SGHTA and FQGNSA. The CDR3 covers 14 residues. Trimming removed 1 base from V and 12 bases from J, with 18 bases in between. These data are taken from a study of Graves' ophthalmopathy and Graves' hyperthyroidism. Study results and caveats: The study's model predicted ophthalmopathy progression at about 68% sensitivity and 72% to 85% specificity.

The study amplified TCR beta CDR3 regions using RNA transcripts. The library came from an HTBI-primed first-round RT-PCR and a second-round multiplex PCR. In TCRdb, the multiplex PCR reads were re-called with MiXCR into one record per CDR3 protein. Among about 700,000 distinct CDR3 sequences listed, roughly two fifths were seen once. Sequenced sample: peripheral blood. J is TRBJ1-2 and V is TRBV7-2, with D possibly matching TRBD1 (5 bases). The origin of this receptor is an adult man with Graves' ophthalmopathy. The CDR3 protein is CASSLELVGRVHTF. Here the CDR3 DNA reads TGTGCCAGCAGCTTAGAGCTTGTGGGCAGGGTACACACCTTC.